In this sample, the clone carrying this T cell receptor (beta chain) turned up a few times. What it recognizes is unknown. The data originate from a study of blood T cells in healthy people across ages. A second PCR, run for roughly 7 to 11 cycles, used a sample-barcoded 5' primer plus a J-beta primer mix. Template switching added a 12-random-nucleotide identifier to every cDNA molecule. TCRdb processed the 5' RACE reads anew with MiXCR; each CDR3 protein has one entry. The sample includes about 650,000 distinct CDR3 sequences, roughly 32% of them seen just once. V was clipped by 10 bases and J by 0 bases, with 15 bases between them. The CDR3 is 14 amino acids. Germline-derived CDR1 and CDR2 are ENHRY and SYGVKD. Study-wide results and limits: When set beside aged donors, long-lived donors presented more naive CD4+ cells and higher diversity. Nothing was known about donor CMV status, and this possibly confounded expanded clonotype changes.

The chain joins TRBV10-3 to TRBJ1-2; possible D gene TRBD1, 6 bases. The receptor's source is an elderly woman in good health. The sample comprised blood. CDR3 DNA sequence: TGTGCCACCGGCCACAGGGAAGCTAACTATGGCTACACCTTC. This translates into CATGHREANYGYTF.